Included here is one T cell receptor beta chain sequence, with context. As yet, its antigen is unknown. The data are from a study of post-analysis software for immune sequencing data. Study in general: Progressive-relapsing, secondary progressive and relapsing-remitting multiple sclerosis were among the disease courses included. Study results and limitations: When patients were compared with controls, five TRBV segments were more frequent, TRBV5-6, TRBV5-1 and TRBV20-1 among them. Normalized Chao1 diversity was significantly reduced in patients versus controls. Clustering by F measure revealed strong co-clustering among samples prepared together in one batch.

V shed 1 base and J 4 bases; nucleotides not matched to a gene: 11. Germline CDR1 and CDR2: LNHNV and YYDKDF (reference sequence). The CDR3 is 17 amino acids. TCR beta cDNA libraries had unique molecular identifiers. TCRdb re-analysed the PCR reads in MiXCR, keeping a single row per CDR3 protein. This sample carries 700,000 to 800,000 distinct CDR3 sequences, 30% of them seen once, and the ten largest clones take under 0.7%. This sequence was found in a girl aged 5-17 years with multiple sclerosis. Source material: blood. This rearrangement joins TRBV15 to TRBJ2-3; TRBD2 aligns across 7 bases. The CDR3 bases are TGTGCCACCAGCAGAGGGAACGGCGGGAGCAGCGCAGATACGCAGTATTTT. Encoded protein: CATSRGNGGSSADTQYF.